A single sample gave rise to the 23 T cell receptor beta chains below, sequenced in a study of shared clonotypes between healthy human individuals. Measured with immunoSEQ multiplex PCR; TCRdb has only the in-frame clones, and not every one. The sample consists of approximately 530,000 clones, approximately 95% of them appearing once. The sequenced sample was naive CD4+ T cells sorted from blood. As to subset: CD45RA+ positively selected. The receptors shown here come from a woman in her 30s in good health.

This rearrangement joins TRBV18 to TRBJ1-5, with D unclear. Germline CDR1 and CDR2: KGHSH and LQKENI. V was shortened by 0 bases and J by 4 bases, with 13 bases between the two germline ends. The CDR3 is 16 residues long. The CDR3 coding sequence is TGTGCCAGCTCACCACCTTCGGGAGGGAGTAATCAGCCCCAGCATTTT. Translation: CASSPPSGGSNQPQHF.

The rearrangement joins TRBV7-7 to TRBJ2-3, with TRBD1 as a possible D gene (6 bases). V was shortened by 1 base and J by 4 bases, with 15 bases between the two germline ends. This CDR3 comprises 16 residues. Germline V gene sequence: CDR1 SSHAT, CDR2 FNYEAQ (reference sequence). The chain's CDR3 is CASSLGGTNSADTQYF. DNA for the CDR3: TGTGCCAGCAGCTTAGGGGGGACAAACTCGGCAGATACGCAGTATTTT.

V gene TRBV7-2 combines with J gene TRBJ2-5; TRBD2 matches at 11 bases. The J call is in doubt because the DNA end fits TRBJ2-7 better. This CDR3 is built from 16 residues. Germline V gives CDR1 SGHTA, CDR2 FQGNSA. In DNA, the CDR3 is TGTGCCAGCAGCCCAGGGACTAGCGGTAGTACCTACGAGCAGTACTTC. Its translation: CASSPGTSGSTYEQYF.

V and J are TRBV29-1 and TRBJ2-6, with D unresolved. V was pared by 4 bases and J by 0 bases, with 4 bases between. The germline CDR1 and CDR2 sequences are SQVTM and ANQGSEA. The CDR3 is made up of 13 amino acids. CDR3: CSVAVSGANVLTF. The CDR3 nucleotides are TGCAGCGTTGCGGTCTCTGGGGCCAACGTCCTGACTTTC. The complete variable domain, with remaining parts taken from reference TRBV29-1 and TRBJ2-6, reads SAVISQKPSRDICQRGTSLTIQCQVDSQVTMMFWYRQQPGQSLTLIATANQGSEATYESGFVIDKFPISRPNLTFSTLTVSNMSPEDSSIYLCSVAVSGANVLTFGAGSRLTVL.

This sequence joins TRBV11-2 and TRBJ2-6; the D call may be TRBD1 or TRBD2 (6 bases each). The germline V and J ends were trimmed by 1 base and 2 bases, with 9 bases remaining between them. Germline V gene sequence: CDR1 SGHAT, CDR2 FQNNGV. CDR3 length equals 16 residues. The CDR3 reads CASSLVGGAGANVLTF. CDR3 DNA sequence: TGTGCCAGCAGCTTAGTGGGGGGCGCTGGGGCCAACGTCCTGACTTTC.

V and J are TRBV7-2 and TRBJ2-2; a weak D match, TRBD1 (5 bases). CDR1 and CDR2 from the germline V gene are SGHTA and FQGNSA. The CDR3 is 14 residues long. V was cut by 4 bases and J by 1 base, with 7 bases left in between. The CDR3 loop is CASSYQGNTGELFF. DNA for the CDR3: TGTGCCAGCAGCTACCAGGGGAACACCGGGGAGCTGTTTTTT.

The rearrangement joins TRBV2 to TRBJ2-7, with D maybe TRBD2 (6 bases). CDR1 is SNHLY, CDR2 FYNNEI, per germline. The CDR3 is 14 residues long. V dropped 3 bases and J dropped 1 base, with 10 bases sitting between them. The CDR3 spells CASSEQGGSYEQYF. The CDR3 DNA sequence: TGTGCCAGCAGTGAGCAGGGAGGTTCCTACGAGCAGTACTTC.

The V call is TRBV10-3, the J call TRBJ2-7; perhaps TRBD1 as D (5 bases). The CDR3 contains 15 residues. Germline V gene sequence: CDR1 ENHRY, CDR2 SYGVKD. Deletions cut 2 bases from V and 2 bases from J, with 13 bases between. The CDR3 bases are TGTGCCATCAGTGAGACGACAGAAGTTACCTACGAGCAGTACTTC. Protein: CAISETTEVTYEQYF.

The CDR3 is CASSPPTLVQPQHF. The CDR3 DNA reads as TGTGCCAGCTCACCGCCTACCCTCGTCCAGCCCCAGCATTTT. The chain joins TRBV18 to TRBJ1-5; D remains unclear. V was pared by 3 bases and J by 7 bases, with 13 bases between. This CDR3 has 14 amino acids. Germline loops: CDR1 KGHSH, CDR2 LQKENI.

V is TRBV4-1 and J is TRBJ1-1; 9 bases line up with TRBD1. CDR1 and CDR2 (germline): MGHRA, YSYEKL. The CDR3 spans 16 residues. V shed 0 bases and J 4 bases; nucleotides not matched to a gene: 6. The CDR3 protein is CASSQDPGTGSTEAFF. DNA of the CDR3: TGCGCCAGCAGCCAAGATCCCGGGACAGGGAGCACTGAAGCTTTCTTT.

The rearrangement links TRBV4-1 to TRBJ2-5; TRBD1 is a possible D gene (6 bases). The CDR3 has 16 residues. The germline V and J ends were trimmed by 0 bases and 2 bases, with 13 bases remaining between them. From germline, CDR1 is MGHRA and CDR2 YSYEKL. CDR3 region: CASSQDTGLGQETQYF. The CDR3 DNA sequence: TGCGCCAGCAGCCAAGATACAGGGCTAGGACAAGAGACCCAGTACTTC.

This clone was observed a handful of times. The V gene is TRBV29-1, the J gene TRBJ1-4, with 8 bases lining up with TRBD1. Looked up from germline, CDR1 is SQVTM and CDR2 is ANQGSEA. The CDR3 loop spans 13 amino acids. The V and J ends lost 7 bases and 8 bases, in that order; junction bases with no gene match: 9. In DNA form, the CDR3 reads TGCAGCGCCCGACAGGGGTCGAGGGAAAAACTGTTTTTT. Translating it yields CSARQGSREKLFF.

About this clone: Other DNA sequences within the sample encode an identical CDR3. The chain recombines TRBV28 with TRBJ1-2; TRBD1 might be the D (5 bases). Trimming left V 6 bases short and J 8 bases short, with 10 bases between. The CDR3 loop spans 11 amino acids. The V gene's germline CDR1 is MDHEN and CDR2 SYDVKM. The chain's CDR3 is CASSQGYGYTF. The DNA of the CDR3 is TGTGCCAGCAGCCAGGGATACGGCTACACCTTC.

CDR3 in amino acids: CASSARTGGVDEQYF. The CDR3 DNA follows: TGTGCCAGCAGCGCCAGAACAGGGGGCGTCGACGAGCAGTACTTC. This chain connects TRBV5-4 to TRBJ2-5; 9 bases match TRBD1. The J call may be in error: the DNA end matches TRBJ2-7 better. The CDR3 runs to 15 residues. Germline V gene sequence: CDR1 SGHNT, CDR2 YYREEE (reference sequence).

The rearrangement uses TRBV6-5 and TRBJ1-2; 7 nucleotides agree with TRBD1. The trim removed 5 bases at V and 1 base at J, leaving 1 base unmatched. This CDR3 contains 13 residues. Germline CDR1 and CDR2: MNHEY and SVGAGI. The CDR3 DNA reads as TGTGCCAGCAGTCAGGGGGTTAACTATGGCTACACCTTC. It encodes CASSQGVNYGYTF.

This clone appeared once. The chain employs TRBV2 and TRBJ2-7; no firm D call. Germline V lookup: CDR1 SNHLY, CDR2 FYNNEI. V lost 3 bases and J 2 bases, leaving 11 bases between the germline ends. The CDR3 covers 14 residues. The chain's CDR3 is CASSENRGPYEQYF. CDR3 nucleotide sequence: TGTGCCAGCAGTGAGAACAGAGGTCCCTACGAGCAGTACTTC. Full variable domain (rest looked up from reference TRBV2 and TRBJ2-7): EPEVTQTPSHQVTQMGQEVILRCVPISNHLYFYWYRQILGQKVEFLVSFYNNEISEKSEIFDDQFSVERPDGSNFTLKIRSTKLEDSAMYFCASSENRGPYEQYFGPGTRLTVT.

J is TRBJ2-7 and V is TRBV9, with TRBD2 matching over 10 bases. J gave up 6 bases and V 4 bases, and 10 bases lay outside the gene matches. This CDR3 spans 15 amino acids. From germline, CDR1 is SGDLS and CDR2 YYNGEE. The chain's CDR3 is CASSRKASGSTEQYF. CDR3 sequence (DNA): TGTGCCAGCAGCCGTAAAGCTAGCGGGAGTACCGAGCAGTACTTC. The variable domain in full, completed from reference TRBV9 and TRBJ2-7, reads DSGVTQTPKHLITATGQRVTLRCSPRSGDLSVYWYQQSLDQGLQFLIQYYNGEERAKGNILERFSAQQFPDLHSELNLSSLELGDSALYFCASSRKASGSTEQYFGPGTRLTVT.

This rearrangement joins TRBV7-2 to TRBJ2-5; 11 bases match TRBD2. The DNA end is more similar to TRBJ2-7, so the J call may be wrong. The CDR3 totals 15 residues. CDR1 and CDR2 from the germline V gene are SGHTA and FQGNSA. CDR3 protein: CASRALAGGKVEQYF. The CDR3 DNA sequence: TGTGCCAGCAGGGCTTTAGCGGGAGGGAAGGTCGAGCAGTACTTC.

The chain employs TRBV7-9 and TRBJ2-2, with TRBD2 identical over 13 bases. Looked up from germline, CDR1 is SEHNR and CDR2 is FQNEAQ (reference sequence). The CDR3 is 17 residues long. With 3 bases clipped from V and 3 bases from J, the junction kept 4 bases outside the gene matches. CDR3 residues: CASSFGGTSGDTGELFF. The CDR3, as DNA: TGTGCCAGCAGCTTCGGGGGGACTAGCGGGGACACCGGGGAGCTGTTTTTT.

This clone was detected once. This chain's CDR3 is CASSLGRPSSDHQETQYF. CDR3 nucleotides: TGTGCCAGCAGCTTGGGCAGGCCATCGTCGGATCACCAAGAGACCCAGTACTTC. The chain uses TRBV5-4 and TRBJ2-5, with unresolved D. V lost 0 bases and J lost 0, with 18 bases in between. The length of the CDR3 is 18 residues. Per the germline V gene, CDR1 is SGHNT and CDR2 is YYREEE (reference sequence).

V gene TRBV7-3 combines with J gene TRBJ2-3; 12 bases agree with TRBD2. Trimming at V came to 5 bases and at J to 3 bases, leaving 6 bases not matched to a gene. The CDR3 covers 16 residues. Looked up from germline, CDR1 is SGHTA and CDR2 is FQGTGA. CDR3 region: CASSLAGGAGTDTQYF. The CDR3 nucleotides read TGTGCCAGCAGCCTAGCGGGAGGGGCCGGGACAGATACGCAGTATTTT.

The chain is built from TRBV28 and TRBJ1-2; TRBD1 matches 8 bases. Germline assignment: CDR1 MDHEN and CDR2 SYDVKM. The J segment lost 1 base and the V segment lost 6 bases, leaving 4 bases of the junction unmatched. CDR3 length: 14 residues. CDR3 nucleotides: TGTGCCAGCAGCGCCGGACAGGGTAACTATGGCTACACCTTC. Translated: CASSAGQGNYGYTF.

The chain carries TRBV11-2 and TRBJ2-2; D not certain. V was clipped by 2 bases and J by 0 bases, with 4 bases between them. Germline assignment: CDR1 SGHAT and CDR2 FQNNGV. The CDR3 totals 14 residues. The chain's CDR3 is CASSLSANTGELFF. Here the CDR3 DNA reads TGTGCCAGCAGCTTAAGCGCGAACACCGGGGAGCTGTTTTTT. The full variable domain, its missing parts supplied by reference TRBV11-2 and TRBJ2-2, is EAGVAQSPRYKIIEKRQSVAFWCNPISGHATLYWYQQILGQGPKLLIQFQNNGVVDDSQLPKDRFSAERLKGVDSTLKIQPAKLEDSAVYLCASSLSANTGELFFGEGSRLTVL.